The rows below give T cell receptor beta chains drawn from one sample of a study of blood T cell repertoires in COVID-19. Data came from immunoSEQ multiplex PCR; TCRdb stores just in-frame clones and leaves some out. Here the sample spans about 270,000 clones, 83% being singletons. The sequenced material came from peripheral blood. The receptors stem from a woman in her fifties or sixties who had recovered from COVID-19. Each CDR3 is given with its conserved first and last residue. D genes are given only for firm matches. The size entry is marked missing in some rows and otherwise reads once, few, many or a size class.

clone_size: NA; v_call: TRBV9; j_call: TRBJ1-6; d_call: NA; cdr3_nt: TGTGCCAGCAGCGTAGGAGCGGGGTGGGGTAATTCACCCCTCCACTTT; cdr3_aa: CASSVGAGWGNSPLHF
clone_size: NA; v_call: TRBV7-2; j_call: TRBJ2-3; d_call: TRBD1; cdr3_nt: TGTGCCAGCAGCCCCGATGGGACCAGGGGGCGGAATACGCAGTATTTT; cdr3_aa: CASSPDGTRGRNTQYF
clone_size: NA; v_call: TRBV3-1/TRBV3-2; j_call: TRBJ1-5; d_call: NA; cdr3_nt: TGTGCCAGCAGCCAAGCGTCAGGTTCCAATCAGCCCCAGCATTTT; cdr3_aa: CASSQASGSNQPQHF
clone_size: NA; v_call: TRBV10-2; j_call: TRBJ1-4; d_call: NA; cdr3_nt: TGCGCCAGCAGTGGCAACAGAGAGAATGAAAAACTGTTTTTT; cdr3_aa: CASSGNRENEKLFF
clone_size: NA; v_call: TRBV7-2; j_call: TRBJ2-2; d_call: NA; cdr3_nt: TGTGCCAGCAGCTTAGGCGTCCAGGGTTACACCGGGGAGCTGTTTTTT; cdr3_aa: CASSLGVQGYTGELFF
clone_size: NA; v_call: TRBV3-1/TRBV3-2; j_call: TRBJ2-7; d_call: TRBD2; cdr3_nt: TGTGCCAGCAGCCAAGATCGACTAGCGGATACCTACGAGCAGTACTTC; cdr3_aa: CASSQDRLADTYEQYF
clone_size: many; v_call: TRBV5-8; j_call: TRBJ2-1; d_call: NA; cdr3_nt: TGTGCCAGCAGCTTGATAAATAGCAATGAGCAGTTCTTC; cdr3_aa: CASSLINSNEQFF
clone_size: NA; v_call: TRBV7-6; j_call: TRBJ2-7; d_call: NA; cdr3_nt: TGTGCCAGCAGCTCCCGCTACGAGCAGTACTTC; cdr3_aa: CASSSRYEQYF
clone_size: NA; v_call: TRBV28; j_call: TRBJ2-6; d_call: NA; cdr3_nt: TGTGCCAGCAGCCAGAGGTCTGGGGCCAACGTCCTGACTTTC; cdr3_aa: CASSQRSGANVLTF
clone_size: NA; v_call: TRBV9; j_call: TRBJ1-1; d_call: NA; cdr3_nt: TGTGCCAGCAGCATGACAGTCGGCCCCACTGAAGCTTTCTTT; cdr3_aa: CASSMTVGPTEAFF
clone_size: NA; v_call: TRBV28; j_call: TRBJ2-1; d_call: NA; cdr3_nt: TGTGCCAGCAGTTTATACGGTAGAGCAAGCTCCTACAATGAGCAGTTCTTC; cdr3_aa: CASSLYGRASSYNEQFF
clone_size: NA; v_call: TRBV18; j_call: TRBJ1-5; d_call: NA; cdr3_nt: TGTGCCAGCTCACCGGACAGCCCTAATAGCAATCAGCCCCAGCATTTT; cdr3_aa: CASSPDSPNSNQPQHF
clone_size: NA; v_call: TRBV7-9; j_call: TRBJ1-2; d_call: TRBD1; cdr3_nt: TGTGCCAGCAGCTCTACGGGACAGGGAATCTACACCTTC; cdr3_aa: CASSSTGQGIYTF
clone_size: NA; v_call: TRBV27; j_call: TRBJ1-6; d_call: TRBD1; cdr3_nt: TGTGCCAGCAGTTTCGGGACAGGGACACAACTTAATTCACCCCTCCACTTT; cdr3_aa: CASSFGTGTQLNSPLHF
clone_size: NA; v_call: TRBV12-3/TRBV12-4; j_call: TRBJ2-7; d_call: TRBD1; cdr3_nt: TGTGCCAGCAGCCGGGGACAGGGTGGCGAGCAGTACTTC; cdr3_aa: CASSRGQGGEQYF
clone_size: once; v_call: TRBV19; j_call: TRBJ2-5; d_call: TRBD1; cdr3_nt: TGTGCCAGTAGCCGGACAGGGGGCAGTAAGACCCAGTACTTC; cdr3_aa: CASSRTGGSKTQYF
clone_size: NA; v_call: TRBV7-2; j_call: TRBJ2-7; d_call: TRBD2; cdr3_nt: TGTGCCAGCAGCTCAGACCTAGCGGGGGGCCCCTACGAGCAGTACTTC; cdr3_aa: CASSSDLAGGPYEQYF
clone_size: NA; v_call: TRBV4-3; j_call: TRBJ2-2; d_call: NA; cdr3_nt: TGCGCCAGCAGCCAAGAGTGGCGGACAGCGACCGGGGAGCTGTTTTTT; cdr3_aa: CASSQEWRTATGELFF
clone_size: NA; v_call: TRBV30; j_call: TRBJ2-7; d_call: NA; cdr3_nt: TGTGCCTGGAGTTTCAGACAGCTACGAGAGCAGTACTTC; cdr3_aa: CAWSFRQLREQYF
clone_size: NA; v_call: TRBV6-5; j_call: TRBJ1-2; d_call: TRBD1; cdr3_nt: TGTGCCAGCAGGTCCACAGGGGGGAGATATGGCTACACCTTC; cdr3_aa: CASRSTGGRYGYTF
clone_size: NA; v_call: TRBV11-2; j_call: TRBJ2-7; d_call: TRBD1; cdr3_nt: TGTGCCAGCAGCTTAATCGGCGGTACAGGGGTAAACGAGCAGTACTTC; cdr3_aa: CASSLIGGTGVNEQYF
clone_size: NA; v_call: TRBV5-4; j_call: TRBJ1-3; d_call: NA; cdr3_nt: TGTGCCAGCAGCTTGGCGGGTGGAGACACCATATATTTT; cdr3_aa: CASSLAGGDTIYF
clone_size: NA; v_call: TRBV29-1; j_call: TRBJ1-1; d_call: NA; cdr3_nt: TGCAGCGTTGAAGACAGGATGAACACTGAAGCTTTCTTT; cdr3_aa: CSVEDRMNTEAFF
clone_size: NA; v_call: TRBV27; j_call: TRBJ1-5; d_call: TRBD1; cdr3_nt: TGTGCCAGCGGAGAGACAGGGGCTGGCAATCAGCCCCAGCATTTT; cdr3_aa: CASGETGAGNQPQHF